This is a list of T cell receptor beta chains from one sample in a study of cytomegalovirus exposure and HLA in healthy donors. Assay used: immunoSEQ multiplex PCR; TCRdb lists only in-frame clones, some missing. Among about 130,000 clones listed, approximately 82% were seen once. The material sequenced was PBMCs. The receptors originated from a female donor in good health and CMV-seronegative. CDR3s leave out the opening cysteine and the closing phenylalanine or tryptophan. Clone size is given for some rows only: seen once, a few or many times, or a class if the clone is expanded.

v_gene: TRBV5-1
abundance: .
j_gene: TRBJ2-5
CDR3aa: ASSLEAVGETQY

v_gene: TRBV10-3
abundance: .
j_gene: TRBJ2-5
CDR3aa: AITAGLAEETQY

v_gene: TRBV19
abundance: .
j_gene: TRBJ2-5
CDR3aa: ASSDLSGPFQETQY

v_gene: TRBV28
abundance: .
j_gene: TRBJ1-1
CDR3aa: ASGSLQVPNTEAF

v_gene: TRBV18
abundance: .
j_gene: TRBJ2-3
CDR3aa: ASSSTGGAGTDTQY

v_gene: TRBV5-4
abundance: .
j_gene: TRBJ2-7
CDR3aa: ASSLGQGFYEQY

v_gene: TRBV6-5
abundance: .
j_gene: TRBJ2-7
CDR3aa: ASSYSVGSSYEQY

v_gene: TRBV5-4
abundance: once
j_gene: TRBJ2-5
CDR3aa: ASSLRRGQGETQY

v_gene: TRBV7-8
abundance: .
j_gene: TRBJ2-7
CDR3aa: ASSFPPEPGLVAYYEQY

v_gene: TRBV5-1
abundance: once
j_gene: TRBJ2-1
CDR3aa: ASSPRETYNEQF

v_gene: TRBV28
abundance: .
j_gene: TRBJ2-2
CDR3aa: ASSRSGIQRGTGELF

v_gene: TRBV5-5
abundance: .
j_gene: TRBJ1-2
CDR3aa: ASSLGTENYGYT

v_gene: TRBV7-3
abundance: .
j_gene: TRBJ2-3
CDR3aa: ASSSGLAGAEDTQY

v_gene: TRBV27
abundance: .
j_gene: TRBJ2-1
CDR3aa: ASTRTNRHEQL

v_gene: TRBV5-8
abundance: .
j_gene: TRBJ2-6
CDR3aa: ASSLKGEANVLT

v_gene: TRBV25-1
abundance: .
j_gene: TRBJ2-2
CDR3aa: ASSGGPPGELF

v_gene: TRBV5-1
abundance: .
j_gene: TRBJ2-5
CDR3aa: ASSDERQQETQY

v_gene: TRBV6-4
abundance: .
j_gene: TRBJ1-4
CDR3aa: ASSPGTGRPREKLF

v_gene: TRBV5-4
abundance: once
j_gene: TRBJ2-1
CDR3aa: ASSRGTSATYSYNEQF

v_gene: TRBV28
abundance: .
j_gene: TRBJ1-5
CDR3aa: ASSLGGFGKQPQH

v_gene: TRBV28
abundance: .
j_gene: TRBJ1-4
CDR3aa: ASSTGREEKLF

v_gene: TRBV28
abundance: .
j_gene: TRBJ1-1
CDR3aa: ASSLVTNTEAF

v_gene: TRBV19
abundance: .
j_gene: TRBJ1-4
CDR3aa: ASSTGQAREKLF

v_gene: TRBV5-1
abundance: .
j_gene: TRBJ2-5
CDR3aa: ASSPIGGRRETQY

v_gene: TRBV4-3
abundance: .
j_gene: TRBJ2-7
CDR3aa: ASSQDLKGTRGEQY

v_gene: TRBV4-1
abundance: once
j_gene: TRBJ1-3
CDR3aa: ASSPVTGSGNTIY

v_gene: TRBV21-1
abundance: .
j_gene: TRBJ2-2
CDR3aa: ASSPPWDRTTGELF

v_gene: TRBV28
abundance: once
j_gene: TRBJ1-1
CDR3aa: ASSLRGGNTEAF

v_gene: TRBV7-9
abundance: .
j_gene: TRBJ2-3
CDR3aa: ASSSGGDTQY

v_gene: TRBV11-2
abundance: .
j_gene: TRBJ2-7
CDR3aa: AGSSSFGEQY

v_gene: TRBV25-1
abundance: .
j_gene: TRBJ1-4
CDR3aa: ASSGQYNEKLF

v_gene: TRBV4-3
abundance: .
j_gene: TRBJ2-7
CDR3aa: ASSPIAGGPSYEQY

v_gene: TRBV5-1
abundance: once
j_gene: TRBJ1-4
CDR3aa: ASSLTLGGSYNEKLF